The present entry profiles one T cell receptor beta chain with its context. Its antigen remains unknown. This sample was taken from a study of vaccination and CD4 T cells after COVID-19. Cultured CD4+ T-cell DNA underwent Oncomine TCR Beta short-read sequencing. TCRdb re-called the PCR reads with MiXCR, one entry per CDR3 protein. This sample carries over 7,500 distinct CDR3 sequences, approximately 27% of them seen once, and the ten largest clones take more than 9.5%. Stated treatment: approximately 10-day PBMC culture with coronavirus spike peptide pools or control peptides (ViraFEST assay). After expanding antigen-specific T cells with peptide pools, ViraFEST sequenced their TCRs. Positive PCR tests dated from March to December 2020, predating US Alpha, Beta and Delta variants. V was shortened by 2 bases and J by 0 bases, with 12 bases between the two germline ends. The CDR3 totals 16 residues. Germline CDR1 LGHNA, CDR2 YSLEER.

The rearrangement uses TRBV4-3 and TRBJ2-3; possibly TRBD1 for D (6 bases). The receptor was isolated from a human donor who had recovered from COVID-19. The sequencing used CD4+ T cells from blood, cultured in vitro, collected after SARS-CoV-2 vaccination. The CDR3 is CASSQNHRASTDTQYF. CDR3 DNA sequence: TGCGCCAGCAGCCAAAACCACAGGGCTAGCACAGATACGCAGTATTTT.